This TCR beta chain was captured by sequencing in a study of cytomegalovirus exposure and HLA in healthy donors. Study-level background: Assignment to the Caucasian-associated ancestry cluster applied to 75% to 85% of the roughly 410 genotyped donors. Study-level points and caveats: The majority of TCR sequences were rare, yet some public TCRs appeared in many donors.

PCR was performed using 60 Vbeta and 13 Jbeta primers. Profiled with immunoSEQ multiplex PCR; TCRdb holds only in-frame clones, not every one. The sample shows about 160,000 clones, under 90% of them seen only once. As to this clone: Its antigen is still unknown.

This CDR3 has 17 amino acids. Germline V gene data show CDR1 as SGHRS and CDR2 as YFSETQ. The V gene end was trimmed by 4 bases and the J gene end by 4 bases; junction bases not matched to a gene: 6. This chain uses TRBV5-1 with TRBJ1-6; 12 nucleotides agree with TRBD1. This TCR was recovered from a man under 40 in good health and CMV-seronegative. The material sequenced was PBMCs. CDR3 DNA sequence: TGCGCCAGCAGCCGGGACAGGGGGCCGCGATATAATTCACCCCTCCACTTT. It encodes CASSRDRGPRYNSPLHF.